Below, 21 T cell receptor beta chains from the same sample are listed, as sequenced in a study of identifying expanded T cells in peripheral blood. This table comes from immunoSEQ multiplex PCR, and its TCRdb copy is limited to in-frame clones, with some not included. Among about 100,000 clones listed, over 70% were seen once. Sample: blood. The receptors were sampled from a person aged 18 to 70 in good health.

The genes are TRBV6-4 and TRBJ1-2, with no clear D. The germline gives CDR1 MRHNA, CDR2 SNTAGT. The CDR3 contains 13 residues. V was trimmed by 0 bases and J by 8 bases, leaving 10 bases between them. CDR3: CASSDSPFLGYTF. CDR3 coding DNA: TGTGCCAGCAGTGACTCCCCATTCCTAGGCTACACCTTC.

V and J are TRBV5-1 and TRBJ1-2; TRBD1 agrees at 9 bases. CDR1 SGHRS and CDR2 YFSETQ come from the germline V gene. The CDR3 sequence is 16 residues long. J lost 5 bases, V lost 0 bases, and 8 bases had no gene match. The CDR3 loop reads CASSLGTGTGFYGYTF. As DNA, the CDR3 is TGCGCCAGCAGCTTGGGTACAGGGACAGGGTTTTATGGCTACACCTTC.

This clone was counted a few times. The genes are TRBV30 and TRBJ1-2; 7 bases line up with TRBD1. V shed 3 bases, J shed 6 bases, and the junction held 1 base outside the gene matches. CDR1 and CDR2 from the germline V gene are GTSNPN and SVGIG (reference sequence). This CDR3 contains 11 residues. This CDR3 is CAWRTGHGYTF. Written as DNA, the CDR3 is TGTGCCTGGAGGACAGGGCATGGCTACACCTTC. The full variable domain, with the rest looked up from reference TRBV30 and TRBJ1-2, is SQTIHQWPATLVQPVGSPLSLECTVEGTSNPNLYWYRQAAGRGLQLLFYSVGIGQISSEVPQNLSASRPQDRQFILSSKKLLLSDSGFYLCAWRTGHGYTFGSGTRLTVV.

The chain has TRBV11-3 and TRBJ1-1; no firm D call. Trimming removed 7 bases from V and 4 bases from J, with 13 bases in between. The CDR3 is 13 amino acids. Germline V lookup: CDR1 SGHNT, CDR2 YENEEA. The CDR3, as DNA: TGTGCCAGCACCCGAGGCCCGGGCACTGAAGCTTTCTTT. This translates into CASTRGPGTEAFF.

The rearrangement links TRBV14 to TRBJ2-2, with D possibly matching TRBD2 (7 bases). Germline CDR1 is SGHDN and CDR2 is FVKESK. V lost 4 bases to trimming and J lost 5 bases, with 14 bases between them. The CDR3 loop spans 15 amino acids. The CDR3 sequence: CASSPLGGPTGELFF. CDR3 nucleotide sequence: TGTGCCAGCAGCCCTTTGGGGGGGCCAACCGGGGAGCTGTTTTTT.

The V and J genes are TRBV11-3 and TRBJ2-1; D possibly corresponds to TRBD2 (6 bases). The CDR3 covers 15 residues. Germline-derived CDR1 and CDR2 are SGHNT and YENEEA. Trimming removed 1 base from V and 5 bases from J, with 12 bases in between. In nucleotides, the CDR3 is TGTGCCAGCAGCTTAGTGGGAGGACCTGACAATGAGCAGTTCTTC. Translation gives CASSLVGGPDNEQFF. Complete variable domain (other parts from reference TRBV11-3 and TRBJ2-1): EAGVVQSPRYKIIEKKQPVAFWCNPISGHNTLYWYLQNLGQGPELLIRYENEEAVDDSQLPKDRFSAERLKGVDSTLKIQPAELGDSAVYLCASSLVGGPDNEQFFGPGTRLTVL.

This chain connects TRBV5-6 to TRBJ2-2; 11 nucleotides line up with TRBD2. Per the germline V gene, CDR1 is SGHDT and CDR2 is YYEEEE. Trimming cost V 2 bases and J 4 bases; bases outside gene matches: 1. The CDR3 is 15 amino acids. CDR3 bases: TGTGCCAGCAGCTTAGGGACTAGCGGCACCGGGGAGCTGTTTTTT. Amino acid sequence: CASSLGTSGTGELFF.

The chain combines TRBV4-2 with TRBJ1-2, with no clear D. The CDR3 consists of 16 residues. The germline gives CDR1 LGHNA, CDR2 YNFKEQ. Trimming stripped 1 base from V and 4 bases from J, with 16 bases between. The CDR3 sequence is CASSQGRISQSYGYTF. The CDR3 DNA is TGTGCCAGCAGCCAAGGCCGGATATCGCAGAGCTATGGCTACACCTTC.

The gene calls are TRBV7-2 and TRBJ2-1, with 7 nucleotides matching TRBD2. CDR3 size: 15 residues. Germline V gene lookup returns CDR1 SGHTA and CDR2 FQGNSA. J lost 8 bases, V lost 1 base, and 8 bases had no gene match. CDR3 amino acids: CASSLVWGGKDEQFF. The CDR3 DNA is TGTGCCAGCAGCTTAGTATGGGGGGGTAAGGATGAGCAGTTCTTC.

This clone has only a few counts. This chain links TRBV19 with TRBJ1-6; D ambiguous. Deletions cut 4 bases from V and 5 bases from J, with 15 bases between. The germline gives CDR1 LNHDA, CDR2 SQIVND (reference sequence). CDR3 length: 16 amino acids. The CDR3 coding sequence is TGTGCCAGTAGTACCGGACGGGCGATTAATAATTCACCCCTCCACTTT. This codes for CASSTGRAINNSPLHF.

The sample holds one count of this clone. For the CDR3, the DNA is TGCGCCAGCAGCCCACTCAGATCCGGGACGGTGAACACTGAAGCTTTCTTT. This encodes CASSPLRSGTVNTEAFF. The genes are TRBV4-1 and TRBJ1-1, with D perhaps TRBD1 (5 bases). The V end was cut by 4 bases, the J end by 0 bases, with 18 bases between. Germline lookup yields CDR1 MGHRA and CDR2 YSYEKL. The CDR3 covers 17 residues.

The chain carries TRBV6-5 and TRBJ1-1, with 7 positions matching TRBD1. Germline values: CDR1 MNHEY, CDR2 SVGAGI. With V trimmed by 4 bases and J by 5 bases, 7 bases remained unmatched. There are 14 residues in the CDR3. The CDR3 nucleotides are TGTGCCAGCAGTTTTGGTACAGGGGTGACTGAAGCTTTCTTT. Protein sequence: CASSFGTGVTEAFF.

This chain connects TRBV6-6 to TRBJ2-1; D perhaps matches TRBD1 (6 bases). The CDR3 runs to 14 residues. Looked up from germline, CDR1 is MNHNY and CDR2 is SVGAGI (reference sequence). The V and J ends lost 6 bases and 5 bases respectively, with 14 bases between them. The CDR3 loop is CASRGWTEDNEQFF. CDR3 bases: TGTGCCAGCAGGGGATGGACAGAGGACAATGAGCAGTTCTTC.

The chain carries TRBV9 and TRBJ2-5, with D maybe TRBD1 (5 bases). In germline, CDR1 is SGDLS, CDR2 YYNGEE. The CDR3 sequence is 14 residues long. Trimming stripped 2 bases from V and 4 bases from J, with 12 bases between. The CDR3 nucleotides read TGTGCCAGCAGCGTGGCAGGGAAATCAGAGACCCAGTACTTC. Amino acids: CASSVAGKSETQYF.

This chain uses TRBV5-1 with TRBJ1-3; 8 nucleotides match TRBD1. This CDR3 region has 15 residues. The germline gives CDR1 SGHRS, CDR2 YFSETQ. V shed 3 bases, J shed 0 bases, and the junction held 2 bases outside the gene matches. This CDR3 reads CASSSTGDSGNTIYF. The DNA for the CDR3 is TGCGCCAGCAGCTCGACAGGGGACTCTGGAAACACCATATATTTT.

The chain joins TRBV7-9 to TRBJ2-5; 8 positions match TRBD2. CDR1 and CDR2 from the germline V gene are SEHNR and FQNEAQ (reference sequence). This CDR3 comprises 14 residues. The V segment lost 5 bases and the J segment 3 bases; nucleotides outside the gene matches: 5. The CDR3 here is CASSPGLAKETQYF. In DNA, the CDR3 is TGTGCCAGCAGCCCCGGACTAGCCAAAGAGACCCAGTACTTC.

The rearrangement links TRBV4-2 to TRBJ2-7; 7 bases are a match to TRBD1. There are 15 residues in the CDR3. V lost 0 bases to trimming and J lost 3 bases; unmatched junction nucleotides: 5. CDR1 is LGHNA, CDR2 YNFKEQ, per germline. CDR3 nucleotide sequence: TGTGCCAGCAGCCAAGAAGAACAGGGGCTCTACGAGCAGTACTTC. Translating it yields CASSQEEQGLYEQYF.

The chain joins TRBV6-1 to TRBJ2-1; tentative D call: TRBD1 (6 bases). V was shortened by 4 bases and J by 1 base, with 11 bases between the two germline ends. Germline CDR1 is MNHNS and CDR2 is SASEGT. The CDR3 extends over 15 amino acids. CDR3 sequence reads: CASSATGFSYNEQFF. The CDR3 coding sequence is TGTGCCAGCAGTGCAACAGGGTTTTCCTACAATGAGCAGTTCTTC.

The chain uses TRBV30 and TRBJ2-1, with D unclear. The CDR3 has 14 residues. Looked up from germline, CDR1 is GTSNPN and CDR2 is SVGIG (reference sequence). V lost 2 bases, J lost 2 bases, and 10 bases lay in between. The CDR3, as DNA: TGTGCCTGGAGTCTCGGCCAACCCTACAATGAGCAGTTCTTC. Residues: CAWSLGQPYNEQFF. The variable domain in full, with the rest retrieved from reference TRBV30 and TRBJ2-1, is SQTIHQWPATLVQPVGSPLSLECTVEGTSNPNLYWYRQAAGRGLQLLFYSVGIGQISSEVPQNLSASRPQDRQFILSSKKLLLSDSGFYLCAWSLGQPYNEQFFGPGTRLTVL.

The J gene is TRBJ1-1, the V gene TRBV7-6, with 10 bases lining up with TRBD1. Trimming took 5 bases from V and 3 from J; bases not matched to a gene: 12. This CDR3 comprises 17 residues. Germline V gives CDR1 SGHVS, CDR2 FNYEAQ. This CDR3 is CASSQIGDRGSDTEAFF. CDR3 coding DNA: TGTGCCAGCAGCCAAATTGGGGACAGGGGTTCGGACACTGAAGCTTTCTTT.

V and J are TRBV5-4 and TRBJ2-1; D perhaps matches TRBD1 (5 bases). The CDR3 sequence is 14 residues long. Germline CDR1 is SGHNT and CDR2 is YYREEE (reference sequence). V was trimmed by 5 bases and J by 8 bases, leaving 17 bases between them. The CDR3 coding sequence is TGTGCCAGCAGGTCTGGGGCGCCCTTGGATGAGCAGTTCTTC. The encoded protein is CASRSGAPLDEQFF.